This TCR beta chain was sequenced during a study of blood T cell repertoires in COVID-19. Authors' analysis steps: Researchers report that nucleated cell counts were estimated from reference gene primer amplification. Clones were sequenced by immunoSEQ multiplex PCR, and TCRdb holds only the in-frame ones, with some missing. V, J and clone size derive from that table, while D and trimming were established from the DNA sequence. This sample yields some 110,000 clones, of which less than 90% are seen a single time; 5% to 6.5% belongs to the top ten. Deletions cut 1 base from V and 7 bases from J, with 16 bases between. The CDR3 length is 15 residues. Germline loops: CDR1 SGHVS, CDR2 FQNEAQ.

This chain uses TRBV7-8 with TRBJ1-2; the D gene is possibly TRBD1 (5 bases). Sample: peripheral blood. This receptor was taken from a human donor in a cohort sampled during active COVID-19. CDR3 sequence reads: CASSLGGVGATGYTF. Here the CDR3 DNA reads TGTGCCAGCAGCTTAGGGGGGGTCGGGGCGACTGGCTACACCTTC.